This T cell receptor beta chain was found in a study of T cells expressing NK-cell markers. From the 5' RACE reads, TCRdb lists one entry per CDR3 protein and no DNA. This sample carries 3,000 to 3,500 distinct CDR3 sequences, with approximately 88% going to the ten biggest clones. This clonotype was obtained from a man aged 18-75 years in good health. The specimen sequenced was blood T cells: a sorted CD56 or NKG2C T cell subset, CD4+ or CD8+ T cells, or bulk PBMC T cells (not recorded which).

The CDR3 region is CASSPGSAAGDQYF. The J gene is TRBJ2-4, the V gene TRBV9; TCRdb proposes TRBD1, but this gene call is untestable without DNA. This CDR3 has 14 amino acids. The V gene's germline CDR1 is SGDLS and CDR2 YYNGEE.